The clone carrying this T cell receptor (beta chain) was detected only a few times. The data belong to a study of early T cells in non-severe SARS-CoV-2 infection. There are 18 residues in the CDR3. The germline V gene encodes CDR1 MNHEY and CDR2 SVGEGT. The V and J ends lost 1 base and 0 bases, in that order; junction bases with no gene match: 8. TCRdb processed the 5' RACE reads anew with MiXCR; each CDR3 protein has one entry. The sample holds tens of thousands of distinct CDR3 sequences, over 10% seen once. Sequenced input: whole blood. The TCR sequence derives from an adult who was a healthcare worker with PCR-confirmed SARS-CoV-2 infection or an uninfected control (not recorded which). This chain links TRBV6-2 or TRBV6-3 with TRBJ2-1; 8 positions match TRBD2. The CDR3 region has the DNA TGTGCCAGCAGTTACTACACGGGGGGGCTAAACTCCTACAATGAGCAGTTCTTC. Translating it yields CASSYYTGGLNSYNEQFF.